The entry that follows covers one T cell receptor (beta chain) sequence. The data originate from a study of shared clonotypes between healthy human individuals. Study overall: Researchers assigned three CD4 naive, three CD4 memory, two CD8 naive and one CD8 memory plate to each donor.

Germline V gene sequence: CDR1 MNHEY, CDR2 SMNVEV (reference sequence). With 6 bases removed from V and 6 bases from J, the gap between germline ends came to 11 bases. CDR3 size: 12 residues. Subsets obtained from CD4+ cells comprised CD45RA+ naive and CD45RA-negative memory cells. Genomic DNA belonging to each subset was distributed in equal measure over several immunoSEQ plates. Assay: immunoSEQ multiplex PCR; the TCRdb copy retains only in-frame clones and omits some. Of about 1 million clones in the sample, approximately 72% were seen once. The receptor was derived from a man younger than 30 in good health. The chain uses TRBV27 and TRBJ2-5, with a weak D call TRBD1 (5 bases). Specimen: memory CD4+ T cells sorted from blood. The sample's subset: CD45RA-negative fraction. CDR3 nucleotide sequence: TGTGCCAGCAGCTACCAGGGAAAGACCCAGTACTTC. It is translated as CASSYQGKTQYF.